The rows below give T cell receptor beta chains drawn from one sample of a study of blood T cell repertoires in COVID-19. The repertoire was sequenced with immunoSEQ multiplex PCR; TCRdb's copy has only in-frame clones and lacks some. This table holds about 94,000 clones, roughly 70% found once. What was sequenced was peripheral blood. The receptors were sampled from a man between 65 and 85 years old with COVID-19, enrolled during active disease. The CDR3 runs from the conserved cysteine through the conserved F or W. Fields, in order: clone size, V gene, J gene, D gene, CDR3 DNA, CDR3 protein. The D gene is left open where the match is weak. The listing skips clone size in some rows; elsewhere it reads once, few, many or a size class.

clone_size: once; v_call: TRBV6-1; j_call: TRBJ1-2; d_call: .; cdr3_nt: TGTGCCAGCAGTGGGAGAGGAGGGCAGGCCTCCTCTTACTATGGCTACACCTTC; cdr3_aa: CASSGRGGQASSYYGYTF
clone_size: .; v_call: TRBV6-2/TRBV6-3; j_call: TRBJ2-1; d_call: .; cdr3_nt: TGTGCCAGCAGTTCACGAGAGTCCTACAATGAGCAGTTCTTC; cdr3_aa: CASSSRESYNEQFF
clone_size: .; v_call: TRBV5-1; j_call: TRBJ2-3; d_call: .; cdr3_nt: TGCGCCAGCAGCTTGGAAGACTCCGCCTTCACAGATACGCAGTATTTT; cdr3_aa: CASSLEDSAFTDTQYF
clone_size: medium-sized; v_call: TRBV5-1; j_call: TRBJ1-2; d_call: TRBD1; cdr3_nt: TGCGCCAGCAGCTCGACAGGGGGCGTCGATGGCTACACCTTC; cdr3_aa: CASSSTGGVDGYTF
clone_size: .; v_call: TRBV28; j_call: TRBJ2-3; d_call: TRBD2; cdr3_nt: TGTGCCAGCACCTTACTAGCGGAGAACACAGATACGCAGTATTTT; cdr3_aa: CASTLLAENTDTQYF
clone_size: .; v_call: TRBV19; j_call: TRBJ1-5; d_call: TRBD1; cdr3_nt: TGTGCCAGTAGTGTCCGGGACAGGGAATTTGCTCAGCCCCAGCATTTT; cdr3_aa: CASSVRDREFAQPQHF
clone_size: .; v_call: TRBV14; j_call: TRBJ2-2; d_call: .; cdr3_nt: TGTGCCAGCAGGGAGATCCACGGGACCGGGGAGCTGTTTTTT; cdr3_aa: CASREIHGTGELFF
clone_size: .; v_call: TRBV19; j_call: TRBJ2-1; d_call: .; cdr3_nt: TGTGCCAGTAGTATTGGGGGACTCCTAACCTACAATGAGCAGTTCTTC; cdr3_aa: CASSIGGLLTYNEQFF
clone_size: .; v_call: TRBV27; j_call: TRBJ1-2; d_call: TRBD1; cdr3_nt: TGTGCCAGCAGGCGACAGGGGGGGGAAGGTGGCTACACCTTC; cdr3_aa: CASRRQGGEGGYTF
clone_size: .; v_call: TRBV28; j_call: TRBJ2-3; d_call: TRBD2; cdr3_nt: TGTGCCAGCCAAACCATTACTAGCGGGACCACAGATACGCAGTATTTT; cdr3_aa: CASQTITSGTTDTQYF
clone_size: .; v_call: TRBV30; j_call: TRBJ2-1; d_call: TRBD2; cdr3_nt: TGTGCCTGGAACCGAGGACTAGGTGATGTTGGGGAGCAGTTCTTC; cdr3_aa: CAWNRGLGDVGEQFF
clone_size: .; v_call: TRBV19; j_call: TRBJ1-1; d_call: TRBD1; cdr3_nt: TGTGCCAGTAGTACCTTATCTTCCGGGACAGTGAGTTTAGATGAAGCTTTCTTT; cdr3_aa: CASSTLSSGTVSLDEAFF
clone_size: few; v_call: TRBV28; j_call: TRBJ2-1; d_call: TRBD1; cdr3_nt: TGTGCCAGCAGTTTATTACAGGGGGCTAAAAATGAGCAGTTCTTC; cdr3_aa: CASSLLQGAKNEQFF
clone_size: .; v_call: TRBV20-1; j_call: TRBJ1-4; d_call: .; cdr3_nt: TGCAGTGCTGGGACACGGATAGTAGGTTTT; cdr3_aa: CSAGTRIVGF
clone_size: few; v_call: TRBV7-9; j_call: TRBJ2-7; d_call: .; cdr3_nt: TGTGCCAGCAGCATTAGCGGAGGCTACGAGCAGTACTTC; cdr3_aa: CASSISGGYEQYF
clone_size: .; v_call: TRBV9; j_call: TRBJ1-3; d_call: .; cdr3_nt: TGTGCCAGCAGCGTAGGGCCGATCTCTGGAAACACCATATATTTT; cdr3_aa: CASSVGPISGNTIYF
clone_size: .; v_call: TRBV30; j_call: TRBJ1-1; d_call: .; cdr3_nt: TGTGCCTGGAGAAACAGGTCGACGGTCACTGAAGCTTTCTTT; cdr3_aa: CAWRNRSTVTEAFF
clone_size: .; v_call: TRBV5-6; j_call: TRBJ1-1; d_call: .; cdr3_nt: TGTGCCAGCAGCTTCCCTACTGGGGGCCGCGCCGAAGCTTTCTTT; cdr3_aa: CASSFPTGGRAEAFF
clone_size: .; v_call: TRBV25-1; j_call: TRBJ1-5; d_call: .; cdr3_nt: TGTGCCAGCAGTGAGACAGCGTTTAGCAATCAGCCCCAGCATTTT; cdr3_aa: CASSETAFSNQPQHF
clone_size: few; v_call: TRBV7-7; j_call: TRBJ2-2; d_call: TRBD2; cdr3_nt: TGTGCTAGCAGCTTAGCTGTGACTAGCGGGAGAACCGGGGAGCTGTTTTTT; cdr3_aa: CASSLAVTSGRTGELFF